The text below deals with one T cell receptor (beta chain). This clonotype was seen at least ten times. What this receptor recognizes is not known. Per-nucleotide qualities are absent, and no much larger clonotype sits a single base away. Instrument on record: Illumina HiSeq 2500. Quantitative 5'-RACE with molecular barcodes was the method used to prepare the TCR beta libraries. Turning to the authors' computational methods: A new computational method based on a probabilistic model of VDJ rearrangement was used to identify disease-linked TCR variants. The public sequencing data were trimmed at Q25 with fastp and processed into clonotypes with MiXCR by TCRdb, which kept only in-frame beta chains. Each record represents a unique CDR3 protein, reported with the most common genes and DNA among its rows. The V and J calls and clone size come from TCRdb's table, not from the authors' own analysis. The sample contains 210,000 or so distinct CDR3 sequences, around 24% of them found a single time. Of the sample, 5% to 8% falls within the top ten clones.

Relative to germline, V is 7 bases shorter and J is 6 bases shorter, with 19 bases between their ends. The CDR3 sequence holds 14 residues, the cysteine and phenylalanine included. Only the CDR3 DNA stays, 42 bases, in frame from base 1. According to the germline V gene (reference sequence), CDR1 reads LGHDT and CDR2 reads YNNKEL. These data come from a study of CD8 T cells in ankylosing spondylitis (dated by TCRdb to the late 2010s). The study in broad terms: The study profiled T cell receptor beta repertoires in healthy donors and ankylosing spondylitis patients to find disease-linked TCR variants. The whole study cohort included over 85 healthy donors and about two dozen ankylosing spondylitis patients. Peripheral blood samples were taken, and synovial fluid was additionally collected from ankylosing spondylitis patients. General findings and caveats noted by the study authors: According to the report, matched synovial fluid samples from ankylosing spondylitis patients were significantly enriched for the disease-linked clones. Blood from ankylosing spondylitis patients appeared to be characterized by a TCR beta motif made up of about 8 highly homologous amino acid variants. The disease-linked clones showed a CD8+ phenotype and occurred at relatively low frequencies in peripheral blood. Some TCR beta motif variants had previously been reported in synovial fluid and blood of reactive arthritis patients, which suggested common disease-initiation mechanisms.

This receptor chain uses TRBV3-1 and TRBJ2-7; matching of 6 bases hints at TRBD2 as the D gene. This clonotype was obtained from a male donor with ankylosing spondylitis or in good health (not recorded which). The sample consisted of blood, either unsorted or a sorted T cell fraction (not recorded which). The CDR3 protein: CASTPQMTSSEQYF. The DNA sequence is TGTGCCAGCACCCCACAGATGACTAGTAGCGAGCAGTACTTC.